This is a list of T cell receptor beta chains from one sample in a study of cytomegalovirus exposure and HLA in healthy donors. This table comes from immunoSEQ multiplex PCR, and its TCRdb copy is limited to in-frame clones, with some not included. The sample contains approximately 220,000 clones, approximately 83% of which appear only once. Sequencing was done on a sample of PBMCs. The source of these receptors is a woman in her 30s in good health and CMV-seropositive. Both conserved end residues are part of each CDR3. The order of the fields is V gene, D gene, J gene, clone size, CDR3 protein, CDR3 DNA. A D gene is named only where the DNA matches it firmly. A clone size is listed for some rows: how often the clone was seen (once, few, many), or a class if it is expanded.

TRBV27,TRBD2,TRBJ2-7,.,CASSPILGTSGSVYEQYF,TGTGCCAGCAGTCCCATCCTGGGGACTAGCGGGAGCGTTTACGAGCAGTACTTC
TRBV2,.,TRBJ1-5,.,CASSEEANQPQHF,TGTGCCAGCAGTGAAGAGGCTAATCAGCCCCAGCATTTT
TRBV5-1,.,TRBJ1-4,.,CASSLVQATNEKLFF,TGCGCCAGCAGCTTGGTTCAGGCAACTAATGAAAAACTGTTTTTT
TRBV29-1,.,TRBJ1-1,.,CSVEGVTDSEAFF,TGCAGCGTTGAAGGGGTTACCGACAGTGAAGCTTTCTTT
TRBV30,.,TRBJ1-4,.,CAWRRFGEKLFF,TGTGCCTGGAGAAGGTTCGGTGAAAAACTGTTTTTT
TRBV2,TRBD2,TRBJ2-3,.,CASNLAGVSTDTQYF,TGTGCCAGCAACCTAGCGGGAGTAAGCACAGATACGCAGTATTTT
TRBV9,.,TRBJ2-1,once,CASSVGGVHYNEQFF,TGTGCCAGCAGCGTAGGAGGAGTACATTACAATGAGCAGTTCTTC
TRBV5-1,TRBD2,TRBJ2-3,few,CASSLVGGRPTDTQYF,TGCGCCAGCAGCTTGGTCGGCGGGAGACCGACAGATACGCAGTATTTT
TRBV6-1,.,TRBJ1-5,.,CASSEFDQPQHF,TGTGCCAGCAGTGAGTTTGATCAGCCCCAGCATTTT
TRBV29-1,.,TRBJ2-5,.,CSVGLSFRGNQETQYF,TGCAGCGTTGGCCTATCTTTTCGAGGGAACCAAGAGACCCAGTACTTC
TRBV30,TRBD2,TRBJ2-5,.,CAWSPASGTETQYF,TGTGCCTGGAGTCCGGCTAGCGGGACAGAGACCCAGTACTTC
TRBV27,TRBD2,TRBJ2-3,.,CATQLLAGYPDTQYF,TGTGCCACCCAACTCCTAGCGGGATACCCAGATACGCAGTATTTT
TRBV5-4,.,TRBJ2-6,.,CASRDGQTGANVLTF,TGTGCCAGCAGAGATGGACAGACCGGGGCCAACGTCCTGACTTTC
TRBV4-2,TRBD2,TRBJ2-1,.,CASSQDLEGGTYNEQFF,TGTGCCAGCAGCCAAGATCTTGAGGGAGGGACCTACAATGAGCAGTTCTTC
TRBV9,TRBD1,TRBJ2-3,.,CASSDRDSSTDTQYF,TGTGCCAGCAGCGACCGGGACAGTAGCACAGATACGCAGTATTTT
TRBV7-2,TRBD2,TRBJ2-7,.,CASSLLGLELYEQYF,TGTGCCAGCAGCTTACTGGGACTAGAGTTATACGAGCAGTACTTC
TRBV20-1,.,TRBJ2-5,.,CSASQETQYF,TGCAGTGCTAGTCAGGAGACCCAGTACTTC
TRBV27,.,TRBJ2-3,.,CASRLLGTQYF,TGTGCCAGCAGATTGCTAGGCACGCAGTATTTT